The next 23 T cell receptor beta chains were all read from a single sample in a study of blood T cell repertoires in COVID-19. Clones were read by immunoSEQ multiplex PCR, and TCRdb kept only the in-frame ones, dropping some. The table shows approximately 50,000 clones, with around 80% occurring only once. The sequencing input was peripheral blood. These receptors all come from a man between 65 and 79 years old with acute or convalescent COVID-19.

The chain combines TRBV5-1 with TRBJ1-6, with TRBD1 matching 7 bases. From germline, CDR1 is SGHRS and CDR2 YFSETQ. This CDR3 comprises 18 residues. The V and J ends lost 2 bases and 7 bases, in that order; junction bases with no gene match: 15. The DNA of the CDR3 is TGCGCCAGCAGCTTTTCGGGACAGTCAACCCCAGGGAATTCACCCCTCCACTTT. Amino acids: CASSFSGQSTPGNSPLHF.

The CDR3 DNA reads TGCGCCAGCAGTCAAAGAACTGAAAGTACAGATACGCAGTATTTT. Amino acid sequence: CASSQRTESTDTQYF. The chain joins TRBV4-1 to TRBJ2-3; D is ambiguous. There are 15 residues in the CDR3. Between the trimmed V and J ends, which lost 6 bases and 3 bases, there was a span of 16 bases. Germline assignment: CDR1 MGHRA and CDR2 YSYEKL.

The V call is TRBV7-9, the J call TRBJ2-3; TRBD2 matches 8 bases. CDR3 length: 17 amino acids. V trimming: 2 bases; J trimming: 2 bases; junction bases outside the gene matches: 9. Germline V gives CDR1 SEHNR, CDR2 FQNEAQ (reference sequence). The CDR3: CASSLLGGGSHTDTQYF. For the CDR3, the DNA is TGTGCCAGCAGCTTATTGGGCGGGGGGAGCCACACAGATACGCAGTATTTT.

The chain employs TRBV18 and TRBJ1-2, with 7 bases identical to TRBD1. There are 15 residues in the CDR3. J gave up 8 bases and V 3 bases, and 12 bases lay outside the gene matches. Germline lookup yields CDR1 KGHSH and CDR2 LQKENI. The CDR3 sequence is CASSPRGGTVSGYTF. In DNA, the CDR3 is TGTGCCAGCTCACCCCGGGGCGGGACAGTCTCCGGCTACACCTTC.

This chain joins TRBV5-1 and TRBJ1-5; D call uncertain. Germline CDR1 is SGHRS and CDR2 is YFSETQ. Trimming shortened V by 5 bases and J by 3 bases, and 12 bases separated the two germline ends. There are 14 residues in the CDR3. CDR3 bases: TGCGCCAGCAGACCCGGACTGGACAATCAGCCCCAGCATTTT. Protein product: CASRPGLDNQPQHF. Using reference TRBV5-1 and TRBJ1-5 for the parts outside the CDR3, the full variable domain is KAGVTQTPRYLIKTRGQQVTLSCSPISGHRSVSWYQQTPGQGLQFLFEYFSETQRNKGNFPGRFSGRQFSNSRSEMNVSTLELGDSALYLCASRPGLDNQPQHFGDGTRLSIL.

This clone was seen a single time. CDR3 region: CASSVTTGPGEAFF. For the CDR3, the DNA is TGTGCCAGCAGCGTAACCACAGGGCCGGGTGAAGCTTTCTTT. This chain links TRBV9 with TRBJ1-1, with a possible D match to TRBD1 (6 bases). The CDR3 spans 14 residues. Deletions cut 1 base from V and 7 bases from J, with 14 bases between. CDR1 SGDLS and CDR2 YYNGEE come from the germline V gene.

This chain links TRBV6-6 with TRBJ2-7; TRBD2 is a possible D gene (5 bases). The CDR3 runs 13 residues. Germline values: CDR1 MNHNY, CDR2 SVGAGI (reference sequence). V was trimmed by 6 bases and J by 6 bases, leaving 15 bases between them. Here the CDR3 DNA reads TGTGCCAGCAGCCAACGGGTGGCGGGCGAGCAGTACTTC. This gives the protein CASSQRVAGEQYF.

The rearrangement links TRBV7-2 to TRBJ2-6; 12 bases fit TRBD2. The J segment lost 2 bases and the V segment lost 1 base, leaving 3 bases of the junction unmatched. CDR1 is SGHTA and CDR2 is FQGNSA in the germline V gene. The CDR3 loop spans 18 amino acids. The CDR3 reads CASSLGLAGAAGANVLTF. In DNA form, the CDR3 reads TGTGCCAGCAGCTTAGGACTAGCGGGAGCGGCTGGGGCCAACGTCCTGACTTTC.

J is TRBJ2-7 and V is TRBV7-9, with 9 positions matching TRBD1. In germline, CDR1 is SEHNR, CDR2 FQNEAQ (reference sequence). CDR3 length: 14 amino acids. After removal of 1 base from V and 4 bases from J, the junction contained 2 bases not matched to a gene. The CDR3 here is CASSLGTGVYEQYF. The CDR3 DNA reads TGTGCCAGCAGCTTAGGGACAGGGGTGTACGAGCAGTACTTC. Full variable domain (missing parts from reference TRBV7-9 and TRBJ2-7): DTGVSQNPRHKITKRGQNVTFRCDPISEHNRLYWYRQTLGQGPEFLTYFQNEAQLEKSRLLSDRFSAERPKGSFSTLEIQRTEQGDSAMYLCASSLGTGVYEQYFGPGTRLTVT.

This chain uses TRBV12-3 or TRBV12-4 with TRBJ2-2; D gene uncertain. The CDR3 spans 13 residues. V lost 1 base and J 6 bases, leaving 6 bases between the germline ends. The CDR3 bases are TGTGCCAGCAGTTTAGTTGCGCCCGGGGAGCTGTTTTTT. It is translated as CASSLVAPGELFF.

The chain employs TRBV10-2 and TRBJ1-6; D perhaps matches TRBD1 (6 bases). Trimming removed 0 bases at V and 7 bases at J, with 13 bases between. Germline V gene data show CDR1 as WSHSY and CDR2 as SAAADI. The CDR3 consists of 16 residues. The CDR3 sequence is CASSESSDRPNSPLHF. The DNA for the CDR3 is TGCGCCAGCAGTGAGTCGTCGGACAGACCCAATTCACCCCTCCACTTT.

The V call is TRBV5-1, the J call TRBJ2-5, with TRBD2 as a possible D gene (5 bases). CDR3 length: 16 residues. V gave up 0 bases and J gave up 5 bases, with 17 bases separating them. The germline V gene has CDR1 SGHRS and CDR2 YFSETQ. CDR3 residues: CASSLGAIGRSETQYF. CDR3 nucleotide sequence: TGCGCCAGCAGCTTGGGTGCGATTGGGAGATCGGAGACCCAGTACTTC. The whole variable domain, remainder taken from reference TRBV5-1 and TRBJ2-5, is KAGVTQTPRYLIKTRGQQVTLSCSPISGHRSVSWYQQTPGQGLQFLFEYFSETQRNKGNFPGRFSGRQFSNSRSEMNVSTLELGDSALYLCASSLGAIGRSETQYFGPGTRLLVL.

The genes are TRBV6-1 and TRBJ1-4, with D tentatively TRBD1 (6 bases). The CDR3 runs 17 residues. The germline CDR1 and CDR2 sequences are MNHNS and SASEGT. Deletions cut 1 base from V and 0 bases from J, with 12 bases between. CDR3 coding DNA: TGTGCCAGCAGTGAAGTTCAGGGGTCCGCAACTAATGAAAAACTGTTTTTT. Translating it yields CASSEVQGSATNEKLFF.

V and J are TRBV5-1 and TRBJ2-1, with TRBD2 matching over 12 bases. CDR3 length: 17 amino acids. Germline CDR1 and CDR2: SGHRS and YFSETQ. V shed 1 base, J shed 4 bases, and the junction held 6 bases outside the gene matches. CDR3 sequence (DNA): TGCGCCAGCAGCTTGTCTCTAGCGGGAGGGGATTACAATGAGCAGTTCTTC. Amino acid sequence: CASSLSLAGGDYNEQFF.

In DNA, the CDR3 is TGTGCCAGCAGCTTTATAGGACTCATGAATGAAAAACTGTTTTTT. Protein product: CASSFIGLMNEKLFF. The V and J genes are TRBV5-6 and TRBJ1-4; D ambiguous. The V end was cut by 2 bases, the J end by 5 bases, with 13 bases between. The germline gives CDR1 SGHDT, CDR2 YYEEEE. The CDR3 length is 15 residues.

The CDR3 region has the DNA TGTGCCAGCAGCCCCGGGACTATCAATGAGCAGTTCTTC. It codes for CASSPGTINEQFF. The genes are TRBV7-3 and TRBJ2-1; TRBD2 matches 7 bases. The CDR3 consists of 13 residues. CDR1 is SGHTA and CDR2 is FQGTGA in the germline V gene. J gave up 6 bases and V 5 bases, and 4 bases lay outside the gene matches. The whole variable domain, remainder taken from reference TRBV7-3 and TRBJ2-1, is GAGVSQTPSNKVTEKGKYVELRCDPISGHTALYWYRQSLGQGPEFLIYFQGTGAADDSGLPNDRFFAVRPEGSVSTLKIQRTERGDSAVYLCASSPGTINEQFFGPGTRLTVL.

This chain joins TRBV7-3 and TRBJ2-5; TRBD2 matches 9 bases. Germline V gene lookup returns CDR1 SGHTA and CDR2 FQGTGA. V trimming: 2 bases; J trimming: 5 bases; junction bases outside the gene matches: 9. The CDR3 contains 16 residues. In nucleotides, the CDR3 is TGTGCCAGCAGCTTATTAGGCGGGGGGGCCCGGGAGACCCAGTACTTC. Protein sequence: CASSLLGGGARETQYF.

The genes are TRBV3-1 (or the pseudogene TRBV3-2) and TRBJ1-5, with 10 nucleotides matching TRBD1. The CDR3 extends over 15 amino acids. J was trimmed by 7 bases and V by 6 bases; bases with no gene match: 9. In germline, CDR1 is LGHDT, CDR2 YNNKEL (reference sequence). The CDR3 DNA is TGTGCCAGCAGTCCCGGGACAGGGGATGGGCAGCCCCAGCATTTT. It translates to CASSPGTGDGQPQHF.

The chain recombines TRBV28 with TRBJ2-5; no clear D gene. Germline CDR1 reads MDHEN; CDR2 reads SYDVKM. The CDR3 loop spans 13 amino acids. V gave up 7 bases and J gave up 2 bases, with 11 bases separating them. CDR3 DNA: TGTGCCAGCAAGTGGGCACCTCAAGAGACCCAGTACTTC. Translation gives CASKWAPQETQYF.

In its sample, this clone was seen once. The genes are TRBV3-1 (or the pseudogene TRBV3-2) and TRBJ2-4; possibly TRBD2 for D (5 bases). V lost 1 base and J 2 bases, leaving 12 bases between the germline ends. CDR1 and CDR2 (germline): LGHDT, YNNKEL (reference sequence). The CDR3 sequence is 16 residues long. The CDR3 is CASSQGTAATKNIQYF. CDR3 nucleotide sequence: TGTGCCAGCAGCCAAGGCACAGCGGCCACCAAAAACATTCAGTACTTC.

The chain combines TRBV5-1 with TRBJ1-3, with D uncertain. This CDR3 contains 14 residues. In germline, CDR1 is SGHRS, CDR2 YFSETQ. V shed 6 bases and J shed 0 bases, with 10 bases lying between them. The CDR3 region has the DNA TGCGCCAGCAAGGACGGGGACTCTGGAAACACCATATATTTT. It specifies CASKDGDSGNTIYF.

This chain's CDR3 is CASSQAGTSGQETQYF. The DNA of the CDR3 is TGTGCCAGCAGCCAAGCAGGGACTAGCGGACAAGAGACCCAGTACTTC. The V call is TRBV4-2, the J call TRBJ2-5; 11 nucleotides match TRBD2. Germline V gene sequence: CDR1 LGHNA, CDR2 YNFKEQ. The V segment lost 1 base and the J segment 2 bases; nucleotides outside the gene matches: 3. This CDR3 is built from 16 residues.

This chain links TRBV27 with TRBJ1-1, with D perhaps matching TRBD1 (6 bases). This CDR3 has 14 residues. CDR1 and CDR2 from the germline V gene are MNHEY and SMNVEV (reference sequence). V was shortened by 4 bases and J by 5 bases, with 14 bases between the two germline ends. CDR3 residues: CASSYRATGTEAFF. CDR3 DNA: TGTGCCAGCAGTTACAGGGCTACGGGAACTGAAGCTTTCTTT.